Listed below are T cell receptor beta chains from one sample, sequenced in a study of T cells in localized non-small cell lung cancer. The method was immunoSEQ multiplex PCR; TCRdb's version includes in-frame clones alone and lacks a portion of them. The sample shows 2,500 to 3,500 clones, roughly 24% of them seen only once. The sample here was lung tumor tissue, taken before any cancer treatment. All receptors come from a man aged 40 to 70 with stage I lung adenocarcinoma. CDR3s include the opening cysteine and the closing phenylalanine or tryptophan. Fields, in order: clone size, V gene, J gene, D gene, CDR3 protein, CDR3 DNA. The D gene is left open where the match is weak. Size values are once, few and many counts, or a class for expanded clones, and some rows have none.

NA	TRBV19	TRBJ1-5	NA	CASSPDSRNQPQHF	TGTGCCAGTAGTCCGGACAGCCGCAATCAGCCCCAGCATTTT
once	TRBV19	TRBJ1-5	NA	CASSIRGSNQPQHF	TGTGCCAGTAGCATCCGGGGGAGTAATCAGCCCCAGCATTTT
NA	TRBV29-1	TRBJ2-7	NA	CSVRTLSYEQYF	TGCAGCGTGCGGACGTTGTCCTACGAGCAGTACTTC
medium-sized	TRBV6-8	TRBJ2-7	TRBD1	CASRTDRGNYEQYF	TGTGCCAGCAGAACGGACAGGGGTAACTACGAGCAGTACTTC
few	TRBV6-8	TRBJ2-3	TRBD2	CAISGASGGVRTDTQYF	TGTGCCATCAGTGGGGCTAGCGGGGGGGTCCGCACAGATACGCAGTATTTT
NA	TRBV19	TRBJ1-5	TRBD1	CASSIQGARQPQHF	TGTGCCAGTAGTATTCAGGGGGCCCGACAGCCCCAGCATTTT
NA	TRBV10-3	TRBJ2-2	TRBD1	CAISETRGHSAGELFF	TGTGCCATCAGTGAGACGAGGGGGCACTCTGCCGGGGAGCTGTTTTTT
few	TRBV30	TRBJ2-4	NA	CAWSVRGAKNIQYF	TGTGCCTGGAGTGTGCGTGGGGCCAAAAACATTCAGTACTTC
few	TRBV11-3	TRBJ1-6	NA	CASSLAGGSYNSPLHF	TGTGCCAGCAGCTTGGCTGGAGGGTCCTATAATTCACCCCTCCACTTT
once	TRBV19	TRBJ1-3	NA	CASISERQGRRNTIYF	TGTGCCAGTATCAGCGAGCGTCAGGGGAGGAGAAACACCATATATTTT